The 9 T cell receptor beta chains below all came from one sample that was sequenced in a study of blood T cell repertoires in COVID-19. Sequencing was performed with immunoSEQ multiplex PCR; in TCRdb, only in-frame clones are kept and a portion is missing. This table holds 300,000 to 350,000 clones, 80% to 90% found once. The sample taken for sequencing was PBMCs or T cells enriched from blood (not recorded which). These receptor sequences come from a man aged 30 to 45 who had recovered from COVID-19.

A word on this clone: An end of the junction differs from the germline gene, which may be a read error. J is TRBJ1-2 and V is TRBV18, with 11 nucleotides matching TRBD1. The CDR3 is 16 residues long. Germline lookup yields CDR1 KGHSH and CDR2 LQKENI. Written as DNA, the CDR3 is TGTGCCAGCTCATCACCCGGGACAGGGGGATCCTATGGCTACACCTTC. Protein product: CASSSPGTGGSYGYTF.

Notes on this clone: At the DNA level, this CDR3 is encoded by other sequences in the same sample as well. This chain links TRBV30 with TRBJ1-5; TRBD1 aligns across 7 bases. The CDR3 loop spans 13 amino acids. V lost 2 bases, J lost 4 bases, and 2 bases stayed unmatched. Germline loops: CDR1 GTSNPN, CDR2 SVGIG (reference sequence). In DNA form, the CDR3 reads TGTGCCTGGAGTCGACAGGGAAATCAGCCCCAGCATTTT. Residues: CAWSRQGNQPQHF.

The gene calls are TRBV5-5 and TRBJ2-7; tentatively, D is TRBD1 (6 bases). Germline CDR1 SGHKS, CDR2 YYEKEE (reference sequence). V lost 0 bases to trimming and J lost 5 bases, with 9 bases between them. CDR3 length equals 13 residues. CDR3 nucleotides: TGTGCCAGCAGCTTGGACAGGGTTCACGAGCAGTACTTC. This codes for CASSLDRVHEQYF.

The V gene is TRBV14, the J gene TRBJ1-3, with D uncertain. Per the germline V gene, CDR1 is SGHDN and CDR2 is FVKESK. This CDR3 has 13 amino acids. V lost 0 bases and J 11 bases, leaving 11 bases between the germline ends. The DNA for the CDR3 is TGTGCCAGCAGCCAAGAGTCTAGAGTCTCCATATATTTT. Amino acid sequence: CASSQESRVSIYF.

This chain links TRBV4-2 with TRBJ2-1; a weak D match, TRBD1 (5 bases). The CDR3 covers 15 residues. Per the germline V gene, CDR1 is LGHNA and CDR2 is YNFKEQ. Trimming took off 0 bases at V and 8 bases at J, with 14 bases between the two ends. CDR3 residues: CASSQDQGSVHEQFF. The CDR3 DNA is TGTGCCAGCAGCCAAGATCAGGGCTCGGTTCATGAGCAGTTCTTC.

The chain is built from TRBV27 and TRBJ2-1; TRBD2 matches 11 bases. The germline CDR1 and CDR2 sequences are MNHEY and SMNVEV (reference sequence). The V gene end was trimmed by 5 bases and the J gene end by 9 bases; junction bases not matched to a gene: 3. The CDR3 is 13 amino acids. The CDR3 coding sequence is TGTGCCAGCAGTCCTGGACTAGCGGGTGAGCAGTTCTTC. This sequence encodes CASSPGLAGEQFF.

A few counts support this clone. In DNA, the CDR3 is TGTGCCAGCAGCGTTCGACAGGACAGCTACGAGCAGTACTTC. Protein product: CASSVRQDSYEQYF. The chain uses TRBV9 and TRBJ2-7, with D possibly being TRBD1 (6 bases). Germline V gene sequence: CDR1 SGDLS, CDR2 YYNGEE. This CDR3 contains 14 residues. The ends were cut back, 2 bases at V and 3 bases at J, with 12 bases in the middle.

The rearrangement joins TRBV7-2 to TRBJ2-5; the match to TRBD2 covers 11 bases. The V gene end was trimmed by 5 bases and the J gene end by 5 bases; junction bases not matched to a gene: 10. The CDR3 consists of 16 residues. Germline V gives CDR1 SGHTA, CDR2 FQGNSA. As DNA, the CDR3 is TGTGCCAGCAGCCCCCGGCGGGCTAGCGGGGGGGAGACCCAGTACTTC. This encodes CASSPRRASGGETQYF.

The J gene is TRBJ2-1, the V gene TRBV5-1, with D tentatively TRBD2 (5 bases). The length of the CDR3 is 14 residues. From germline, CDR1 is SGHRS and CDR2 YFSETQ. Trimming removed 4 bases from V and 6 bases from J, with 14 bases in between. CDR3 sequence reads: CASSLRRAFNEQFF. The DNA of the CDR3 is TGCGCCAGCAGCCTGAGGCGGGCCTTCAATGAGCAGTTCTTC.